This TCR beta chain was retrieved from a study of T-cell reconstitution after alpha-beta-depleted transplantation in children. A TCRbeta library incorporating unique molecular identifiers was prepared. TCRdb reprocessed the PCR reads via MiXCR and lists one record per CDR3 protein. Found here are 500,000 or so distinct CDR3 sequences, about 33% of them singletons; the top ten hold 2% to 3%. There are 15 residues in the CDR3. The germline V gene has CDR1 DFQATT and CDR2 SNEGSKA (reference sequence). V shed 3 bases and J 10 bases; nucleotides not matched to a gene: 15. This clonotype has only a few counts.

The receptor was isolated from a human donor who donated a stem cell graft to a child with aplastic anemia. The starting material was PBMCs from the stem cell graft donor, obtained from the stem cell graft. The rearrangement joins TRBV20-1 to TRBJ2-1, with TRBD2 identical over 7 bases. The CDR3 DNA follows: TGCAGTGCTAGTTCCGCGGGAGTGGGGGGGGAGGAGCAGTTCTTC. As protein: CSASSAGVGGEEQFF.